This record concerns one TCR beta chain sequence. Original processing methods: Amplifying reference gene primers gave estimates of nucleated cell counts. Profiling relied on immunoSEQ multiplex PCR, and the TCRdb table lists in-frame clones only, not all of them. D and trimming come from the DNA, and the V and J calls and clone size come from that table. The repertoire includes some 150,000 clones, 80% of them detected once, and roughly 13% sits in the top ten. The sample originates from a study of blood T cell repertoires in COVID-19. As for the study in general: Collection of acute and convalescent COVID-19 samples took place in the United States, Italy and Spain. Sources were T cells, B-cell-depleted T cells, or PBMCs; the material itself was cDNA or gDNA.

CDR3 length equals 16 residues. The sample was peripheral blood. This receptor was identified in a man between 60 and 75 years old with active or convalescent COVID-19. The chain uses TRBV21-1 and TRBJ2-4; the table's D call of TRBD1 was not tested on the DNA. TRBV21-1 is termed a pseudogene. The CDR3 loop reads CASSKKVTDLENIQYF. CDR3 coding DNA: TGTGCCAGCAGCAAAAAAGTTACAGATCTTGAAAACATTCAGTACTTC.